The sequence of this T cell receptor beta chain was determined in a study of technical replicates of blood from a few donors. Sequencing was performed with immunoSEQ multiplex PCR; in TCRdb, only in-frame clones are kept and a portion is missing. Seen here are about 70,000 clones, around 96% observed once, and the top ten hold approximately 0.4%. This CDR3 has 12 residues. Germline V gives CDR1 SQVTM, CDR2 ANQGSEA. The V and J ends lost 7 bases and 1 base respectively, with 10 bases between them. Sequenced input: T cells isolated from PBMCs. This clonotype was sampled from a human donor in good health. The chain carries TRBV29-1 and TRBJ1-1, with D perhaps matching TRBD1 (5 bases). The CDR3 DNA reads as TGCAGCGCTGGGGGGGGGAACACTGAAGCTTTCTTT. Its translation: CSAGGGNTEAFF.